Below are 15 T cell receptor beta chains sequenced from a single sample in a study of response to subunit inactivated influenza vaccine. TCRdb re-called the RT-PCR reads with MiXCR, one entry per CDR3 protein. The top ten hold roughly 12% of the sample, which has more than 400,000 distinct CDR3 sequences, over 9.5% seen once. Sample: PBMCs from blood, taken roughly 6 weeks after vaccination. The receptors shown here come from a man between 50 and 59 years old who received an inactivated influenza vaccine.

This chain connects TRBV11-2 to TRBJ2-5; no clear D. This CDR3 has 13 residues. CDR1 SGHAT and CDR2 FQNNGV come from the germline V gene. V lost 4 bases and J lost 3, with 9 bases in between. CDR3 sequence reads: CASSYSKKETQYF. Here the CDR3 DNA reads TGTGCCAGCAGCTATTCTAAGAAAGAGACCCAGTACTTC. The variable domain in full, completed from reference TRBV11-2 and TRBJ2-5, reads EAGVAQSPRYKIIEKRQSVAFWCNPISGHATLYWYQQILGQGPKLLIQFQNNGVVDDSQLPKDRFSAERLKGVDSTLKIQPAKLEDSAVYLCASSYSKKETQYFGPGTRLLVL.

This clonotype was recorded a few times. This rearrangement joins TRBV12-3 or TRBV12-4 to TRBJ2-7, with D unclear. The CDR3 has 14 amino acids. V was shortened by 2 bases and J by 9 bases, with 17 bases between the two germline ends. The CDR3 spells CASSLTHHRSRQYF. As DNA, the CDR3 is TGTGCCAGCAGTTTAACCCACCATCGGTCTCGGCAGTACTTC.

This clonotype was counted at least ten times. The genes are TRBV12-3 or TRBV12-4 and TRBJ2-1; 9 nucleotides agree with TRBD2. CDR3 size: 15 residues. J was trimmed by 2 bases and V by 7 bases; bases with no gene match: 6. CDR3 residues: CASTRSGGTYNEQFF. CDR3 nucleotides: TGTGCCAGCACCCGAAGCGGGGGGACCTACAATGAGCAGTTCTTC.

In its sample, this clonotype was seen many times. The CDR3 bases are TGTGCCAGCAGCACCCCGGGACTACCCACAGATACGCAGTATTTT. This translates into CASSTPGLPTDTQYF. The genes are TRBV7-2 and TRBJ2-3; 7 bases agree with TRBD2. The CDR3 covers 15 residues. V lost 5 bases, J lost 2 bases, and 7 bases stayed unmatched. CDR1 and CDR2 from the germline V gene are SGHTA and FQGNSA.

This clonotype was seen a few times. The chain has TRBV14 and TRBJ2-1; 9 nucleotides match TRBD1. CDR1 is SGHDN and CDR2 is FVKESK in the germline V gene. The CDR3 length is 17 residues. Losses at the gene ends were 5 bases for V and 0 bases for J; bases not matched to a gene: 8. The CDR3 reads CASSYGQGRASYNEQFF. The CDR3 region has the DNA TGTGCCAGCAGCTATGGACAGGGGAGGGCCTCCTACAATGAGCAGTTCTTC.

This clonotype was picked up many times. This sequence joins TRBV29-1 and TRBJ1-1, with D tentatively TRBD1 (5 bases). Germline CDR1 is SQVTM and CDR2 is ANQGSEA. The CDR3 sequence is 14 residues long. The V and J ends lost 6 bases and 1 base respectively, with 15 bases between them. The CDR3 DNA sequence: TGCAGCGTAGAATGGGACGGTTCGAACACTGAAGCTTTCTTT. It translates to CSVEWDGSNTEAFF. Filled out from reference TRBV29-1 and TRBJ1-1, the complete variable domain reads SAVISQKPSRDICQRGTSLTIQCQVDSQVTMMFWYRQQPGQSLTLIATANQGSEATYESGFVIDKFPISRPNLTFSTLTVSNMSPEDSSIYLCSVEWDGSNTEAFFGQGTRLTVV.

This rearrangement joins TRBV5-5 to TRBJ2-5; 8 bases match TRBD1. Germline loops: CDR1 SGHKS, CDR2 YYEKEE (reference sequence). The CDR3 spans 13 residues. Trimming took 3 bases from V and 5 from J; bases not matched to a gene: 3. Written as DNA, the CDR3 is TGTGCCAGCAGCTGGACAGGGTCCGAGACCCAGTACTTC. Translated: CASSWTGSETQYF.

This clonotype has a count of ten or more. The chain joins TRBV5-1 to TRBJ2-3; TRBD2 agrees at 11 bases. The CDR3 loop spans 16 amino acids. The germline V gene encodes CDR1 SGHRS and CDR2 YFSETQ. The ends lost 0 bases at V and 2 bases at J; junction bases unmatched: 2. CDR3 nucleotide sequence: TGCGCCAGCAGCTTGGTGACTAGCGGGGCCACAGATACGCAGTATTTT. Translating gives CASSLVTSGATDTQYF.

The chain has TRBV7-2 and TRBJ2-3; 7 positions agree with TRBD2. Per the germline V gene, CDR1 is SGHTA and CDR2 is FQGNSA. The CDR3 is 15 amino acids. The junction had 6 bases not matched to a gene; V was cut back by 0 bases and J by 6 bases. In DNA form, the CDR3 reads TGTGCCAGCAGCTTAGCAGCGGGAATCCGGGATACGCAGTATTTT. This gives the protein CASSLAAGIRDTQYF. The variable domain in full, completed from reference TRBV7-2 and TRBJ2-3, reads GAGVSQSPSNKVTEKGKDVELRCDPISGHTALYWYRQSLGQGLEFLIYFQGNSAPDKSGLPSDRFSAERTGGSVSTLTIQRTQQEDSAVYLCASSLAAGIRDTQYFGPGTRLTVL.

The chain has TRBV10-2 and TRBJ1-1; no reliable D call. V lost 0 bases, J lost 4 bases, and 9 bases lay in between. The CDR3 spans 14 residues. Germline loops: CDR1 WSHSY, CDR2 SAAADI. The CDR3 loop reads CASSESRQRTEAFF. CDR3 coding DNA: TGCGCCAGCAGTGAGTCAAGGCAGCGCACTGAAGCTTTCTTT.

This clonotype was detected ten times or more. The chain recombines TRBV12-3 or TRBV12-4 with TRBJ2-2; no definite D call. V shed 7 bases and J shed 7 bases, with 7 bases lying between them. The CDR3 loop spans 11 amino acids. The CDR3 here is CASILHGELFF. CDR3 bases: TGTGCCAGCATTCTCCACGGGGAGCTGTTTTTT.

This clonotype was detected only a few times. The chain is built from TRBV3-1 and TRBJ2-1; 11 bases are a match to TRBD2. With 4 bases clipped from V and 5 bases from J, the junction kept 13 bases outside the gene matches. The germline CDR1 and CDR2 sequences are LGHDT and YNNKEL (reference sequence). The CDR3 consists of 18 residues. The CDR3 DNA reads as TGTGCCAGCAGCCCCGGGACTAGCGGAGAGCGGCGTAACAATGAGCAGTTCTTC. This translates into CASSPGTSGERRNNEQFF.

This clonotype was counted only a few times. This sequence joins TRBV6-1 and TRBJ2-7; no clear D. Trimming shortened V by 5 bases and J by 3 bases, and 11 bases separated the two germline ends. Germline assignment: CDR1 MNHNS and CDR2 SASEGT. This CDR3 spans 13 amino acids. The CDR3 DNA is TGTGCCAGCAGTCTGGGATGGGACTACGAGCAGTACTTC. Protein: CASSLGWDYEQYF.

This clonotype was detected ten times or more. The chain joins TRBV12-3 or TRBV12-4 to TRBJ1-4; D is undetermined. V lost 3 bases and J lost 0, with 5 bases in between. This CDR3 is built from 14 residues. In DNA, the CDR3 is TGTGCCAGCAGTTTGGAGGCAACTAATGAAAAACTGTTTTTT. This encodes CASSLEATNEKLFF.

As for this clonotype: This may be a read error: a much more frequent sequence differs by one nucleotide. The chain joins TRBV7-2 to TRBJ2-7; TRBD2 is a possible D gene (6 bases). The J call could be wrong; TRBJ2-1 is a better fit for the DNA end. CDR1 is SGHTA and CDR2 is FQGNSA in the germline V gene. The CDR3 is 14 amino acids. CDR3 DNA sequence: TGTGCCAGCAGCTTGTACCGGGACTTCTACGAGCAGTTCTTC. Translated, it gives CASSLYRDFYEQFF.